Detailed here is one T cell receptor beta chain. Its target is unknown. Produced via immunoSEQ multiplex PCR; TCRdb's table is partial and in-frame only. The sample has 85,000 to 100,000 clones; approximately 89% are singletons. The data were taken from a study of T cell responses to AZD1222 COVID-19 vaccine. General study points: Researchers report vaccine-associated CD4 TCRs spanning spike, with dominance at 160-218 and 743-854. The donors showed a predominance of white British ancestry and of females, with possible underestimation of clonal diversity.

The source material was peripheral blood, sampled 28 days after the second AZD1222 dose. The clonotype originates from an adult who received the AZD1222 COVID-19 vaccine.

For the CDR3, the DNA is TGTGCCAGCAGCCCCACGGGGGGATTCTCTGAAGCTTTCTTT. It translates to CASSPTGGFSEAFF. The J gene is TRBJ1-1, the V gene TRBV7-9; D perhaps matches TRBD1 (5 bases). V was cut by 5 bases and J by 6 bases, with 16 bases left in between. The CDR3 covers 14 residues. The germline V gene has CDR1 SEHNR and CDR2 FQNEAQ (reference sequence).